Reported below is one T cell receptor beta chain. Its antigen remains unidentified. No quality values exist for individual bases; no much larger clone is one base distant. The time point label here, explained by the study, means: baseline before first vaccination. What this sample's treatment or condition label stands for: meningococcal conjugate vaccine given as trial control. Vaccinee samples were obtained from the UK trials COV001 and COV002, which included a single-blind randomized controlled phase 2/3 trial of AZD1222 (ChAdOx1 nCoV-19) in healthy adults. For TCRbeta chain sequencing, PBMC samples from trial participants were taken at day 0 and at day 28 after the second dose. The sample comes from a study of T cell responses to AZD1222 COVID-19 vaccine (dated by TCRdb to about 2021). About the study as a whole: TCR sequencing was performed for about 240 trial participants, of whom 207 were given two doses of AZD1222 and approximately 26 were given two doses of MenACWY control vaccine. Enrollment into the trials was organized by age into subgroups of 18-55, 56-69 and 70-plus years, and those subgroups contained approximately 160, 26 and 62 TCR-sequenced participants, respectively.

The CDR3 regions of human TCRbeta chains were analyzed by immunosequencing. Under the source paper's analysis protocol: TCRs in the repertoires were compared against a reference library of SARS-CoV-2-specific TCRs that had been generated with the MIRA antigen-specificity platform. Breadth was defined as the fraction of unique TCRs that were SARS-CoV-2-associated, and depth was defined as the fraction of total T cells that were SARS-CoV-2-associated. Using the MIRA data, every spike-specific TCR was mapped to the spike region that the TCR reacted to and assigned to either a CD4 or a CD8 class. Log10-transformed breadth and depth values were compared by one-way ANOVA with Sidak's multiple comparisons tests. The table comes from immuneACCESS by way of TCRdb, which keeps in-frame sequences with V and J called. Part of the clones is missing from these tables; in studies checked, under half for an unresolved V gene and the rest for unknown reasons. V, J and clone size derive from that table, while D and trimming were established from the DNA sequence. The sample has 150,000 to 200,000 clones on record, approximately 87% of them singletons. The biggest ten clones account for about 2.5% of the sample.

What the authors observed across the whole study: In the small 56-69-year group, the increase in depth fell short of significance, most likely because of low power. No day 14 peak-response samples were available, so repertoires were characterized only after the peak T cell response. A significant rise in spike-specific TCR breadth and depth was observed after two AZD1222 doses relative to day 0 and relative to MenACWY recipients. The vaccine-associated CD4 TCRs covered the entire spike protein, and the dominant responses fell in regions 160-218 and 743-854. Conclusions about previously exposed vaccinees are limited, since just 6 or 7 AZD1222 recipients were seropositive for SARS-CoV-2 at baseline. Participants were mostly white British and included more females than males, and it was suggested by the authors that clonal diversity may have been underestimated. Reportedly, almost half of the unique spike-specific TCRs recognized epitopes lying outside the regions that are mutated in the B.1.351 and B.1.1.7 variants.

This clonotype was sampled from an adult in good health. The sample was peripheral blood, taken on day 0 of MenACWY control vaccination.

The CDR3 has the sequence CASSRDRVTYGYTF. The nucleotide sequence is TGTGCCAGCAGTAGGGACAGGGTCACCTATGGCTACACCTTC. The sequence is built from TRBV6-2 or TRBV6-3 and TRBJ1-2; TRBD1 matches 9 bases in the middle. After removal of 5 bases from V and 4 bases from J, the junction retains 5 bases not matched to a gene. There are 14 amino acids in the CDR3, from cysteine to phenylalanine inclusive. Solely the CDR3 DNA is kept, with 42 bases framed from the first base. Taken from the germline V gene, the CDR1 and CDR2 loops are MNHEY and SVGEGT.